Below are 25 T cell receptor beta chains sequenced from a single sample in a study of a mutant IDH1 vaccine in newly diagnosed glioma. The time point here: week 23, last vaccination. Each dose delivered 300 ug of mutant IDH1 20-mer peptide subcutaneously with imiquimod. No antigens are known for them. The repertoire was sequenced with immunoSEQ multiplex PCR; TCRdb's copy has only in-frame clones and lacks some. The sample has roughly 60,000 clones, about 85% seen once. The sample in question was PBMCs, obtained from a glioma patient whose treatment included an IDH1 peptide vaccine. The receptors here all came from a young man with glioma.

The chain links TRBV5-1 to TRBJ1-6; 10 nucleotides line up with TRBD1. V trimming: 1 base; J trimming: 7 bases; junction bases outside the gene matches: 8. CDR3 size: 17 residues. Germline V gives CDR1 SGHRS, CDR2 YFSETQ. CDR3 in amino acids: CASSLWLQGQGNSPLHF. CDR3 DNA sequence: TGCGCCAGCAGCTTGTGGTTACAGGGACAGGGGAATTCACCCCTCCACTTT.

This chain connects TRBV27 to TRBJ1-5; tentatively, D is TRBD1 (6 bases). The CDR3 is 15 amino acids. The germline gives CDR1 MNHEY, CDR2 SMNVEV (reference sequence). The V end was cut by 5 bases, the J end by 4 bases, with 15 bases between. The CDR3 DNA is TGTGCCAGCAGTCCCCGCGGGGGGCCGAATCAGCCCCAGCATTTT. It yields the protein CASSPRGGPNQPQHF.

The CDR3, as DNA: TGTGCCAGCAGGATGGAGATGGTGGAGTACTTC. Encoded protein: CASRMEMVEYF. The chain has TRBV2 and TRBJ2-7, with D hard to call. Between the trimmed V and J ends, which lost 6 bases and 11 bases, there was a span of 14 bases. The CDR3 contains 11 residues. Germline V CDR1 and CDR2: SNHLY, FYNNEI.

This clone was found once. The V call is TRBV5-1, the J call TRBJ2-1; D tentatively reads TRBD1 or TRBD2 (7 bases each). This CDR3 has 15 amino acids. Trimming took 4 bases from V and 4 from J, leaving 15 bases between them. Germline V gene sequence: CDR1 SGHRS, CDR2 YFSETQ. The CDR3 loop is CASSPGGQNYNEQFF. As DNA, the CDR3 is TGCGCCAGCAGCCCGGGGGGACAGAATTACAATGAGCAGTTCTTC.

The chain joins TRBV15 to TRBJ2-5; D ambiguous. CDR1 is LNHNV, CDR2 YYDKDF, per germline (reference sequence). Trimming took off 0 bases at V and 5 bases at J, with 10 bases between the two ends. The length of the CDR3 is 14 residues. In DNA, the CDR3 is TGTGCCACCAGCAGAGATTTGAGTAGTGAGACCCAGTACTTC. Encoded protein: CATSRDLSSETQYF.

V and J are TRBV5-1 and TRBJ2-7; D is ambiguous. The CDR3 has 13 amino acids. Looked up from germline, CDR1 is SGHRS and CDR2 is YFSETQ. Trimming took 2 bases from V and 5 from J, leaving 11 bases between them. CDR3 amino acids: CASSFGTGDEQYF. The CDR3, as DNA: TGCGCCAGCAGCTTTGGTACGGGCGACGAGCAGTACTTC.

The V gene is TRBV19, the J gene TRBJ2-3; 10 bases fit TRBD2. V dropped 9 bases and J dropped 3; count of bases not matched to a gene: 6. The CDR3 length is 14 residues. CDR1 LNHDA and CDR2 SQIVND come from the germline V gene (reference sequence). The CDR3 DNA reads TGTGCCAGCTTAGCGGGGGGAGGAACAGATACGCAGTATTTT. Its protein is CASLAGGGTDTQYF.

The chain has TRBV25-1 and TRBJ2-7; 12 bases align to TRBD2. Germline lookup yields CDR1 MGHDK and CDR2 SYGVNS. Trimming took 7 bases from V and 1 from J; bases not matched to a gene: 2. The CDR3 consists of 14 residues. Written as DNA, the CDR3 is TGTGCCAGCATGGGACTAGCGGGTTCCTACGAGCAGTACTTC. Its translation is CASMGLAGSYEQYF.

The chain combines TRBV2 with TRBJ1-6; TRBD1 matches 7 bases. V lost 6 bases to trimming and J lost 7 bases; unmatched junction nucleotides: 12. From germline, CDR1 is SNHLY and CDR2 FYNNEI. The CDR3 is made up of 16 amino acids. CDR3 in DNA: TGTGCCAGCAGGGAGACAGGGCTAGTATTGAATTCACCCCTCCACTTT. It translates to CASRETGLVLNSPLHF.

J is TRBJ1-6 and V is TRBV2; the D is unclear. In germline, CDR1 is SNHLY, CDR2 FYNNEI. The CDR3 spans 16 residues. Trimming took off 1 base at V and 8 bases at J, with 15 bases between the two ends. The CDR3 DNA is TGTGCCAGCAGTGAAGAGGGTTGGTCAGGATATTCACCCCTCCACTTT. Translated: CASSEEGWSGYSPLHF.

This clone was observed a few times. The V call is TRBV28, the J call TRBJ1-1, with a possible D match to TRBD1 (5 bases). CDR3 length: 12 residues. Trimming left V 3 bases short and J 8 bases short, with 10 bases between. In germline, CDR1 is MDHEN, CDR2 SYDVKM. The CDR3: CASSLPEGEAFF. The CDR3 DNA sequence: TGTGCCAGCAGTTTGCCAGAGGGGGAAGCTTTCTTT. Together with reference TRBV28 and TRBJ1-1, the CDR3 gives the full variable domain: DVKVTQSSRYLVKRTGEKVFLECVQDMDHENMFWYRQDPGLGLRLIYFSYDVKMKEKGDIPEGYSVSREKKERFSLILESASTNQTSMYLCASSLPEGEAFFGQGTRLTVV.

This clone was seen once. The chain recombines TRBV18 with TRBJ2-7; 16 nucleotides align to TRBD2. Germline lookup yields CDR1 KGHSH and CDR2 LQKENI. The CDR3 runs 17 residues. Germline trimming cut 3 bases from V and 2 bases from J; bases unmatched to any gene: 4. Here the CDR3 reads CASSPPGTSGGAYEQYF. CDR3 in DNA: TGTGCCAGCTCACCTCCCGGGACTAGCGGGGGGGCCTACGAGCAGTACTTC.

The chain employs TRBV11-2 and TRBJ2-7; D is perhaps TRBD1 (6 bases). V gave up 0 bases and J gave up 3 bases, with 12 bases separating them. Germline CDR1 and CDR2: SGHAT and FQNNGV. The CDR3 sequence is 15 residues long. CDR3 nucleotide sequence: TGTGCCAGCAGCTTAGATCAGGACAGAGGCTACGAGCAGTACTTC. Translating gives CASSLDQDRGYEQYF.

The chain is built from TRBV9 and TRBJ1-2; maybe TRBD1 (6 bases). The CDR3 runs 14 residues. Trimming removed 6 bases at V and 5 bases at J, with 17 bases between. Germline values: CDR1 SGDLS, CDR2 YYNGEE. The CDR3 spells CASKKQGMQYGYTF. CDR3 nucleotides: TGTGCCAGCAAAAAACAGGGTATGCAGTATGGCTACACCTTC.

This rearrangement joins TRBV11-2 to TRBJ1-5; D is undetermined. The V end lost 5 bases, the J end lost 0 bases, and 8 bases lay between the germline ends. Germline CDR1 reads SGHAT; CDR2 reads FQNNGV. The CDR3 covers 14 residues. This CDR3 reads CASSNRGSNQPQHF. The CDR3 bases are TGTGCCAGCAGCAACCGGGGTAGCAATCAGCCCCAGCATTTT.

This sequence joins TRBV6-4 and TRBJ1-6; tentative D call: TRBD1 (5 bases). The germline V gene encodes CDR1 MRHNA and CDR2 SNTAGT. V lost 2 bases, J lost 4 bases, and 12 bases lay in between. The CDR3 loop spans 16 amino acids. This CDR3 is CASSDQAGLYNSPLHF. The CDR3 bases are TGTGCCAGCAGTGACCAGGCAGGGTTGTATAATTCACCCCTCCACTTT.

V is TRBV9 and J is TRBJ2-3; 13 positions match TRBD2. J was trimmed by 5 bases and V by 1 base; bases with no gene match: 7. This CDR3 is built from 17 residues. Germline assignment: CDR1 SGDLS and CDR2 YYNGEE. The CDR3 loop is CASSVSGLAGDRDTQYF. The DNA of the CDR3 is TGTGCCAGCAGCGTAAGCGGACTAGCGGGGGACCGAGATACGCAGTATTTT.

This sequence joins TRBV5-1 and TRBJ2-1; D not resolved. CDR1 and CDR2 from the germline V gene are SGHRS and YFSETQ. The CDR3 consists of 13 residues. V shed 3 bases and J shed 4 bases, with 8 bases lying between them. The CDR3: CASSSDGYNEQFF. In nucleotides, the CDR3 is TGCGCCAGCAGCTCGGACGGGTACAATGAGCAGTTCTTC. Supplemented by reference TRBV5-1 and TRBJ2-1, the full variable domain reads KAGVTQTPRYLIKTRGQQVTLSCSPISGHRSVSWYQQTPGQGLQFLFEYFSETQRNKGNFPGRFSGRQFSNSRSEMNVSTLELGDSALYLCASSSDGYNEQFFGPGTRLTVL.

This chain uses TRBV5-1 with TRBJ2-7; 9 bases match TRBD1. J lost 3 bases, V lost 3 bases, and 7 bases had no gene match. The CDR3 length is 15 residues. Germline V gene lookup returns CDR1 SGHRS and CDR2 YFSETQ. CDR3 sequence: CASSSPETGGYEQYF. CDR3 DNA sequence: TGCGCCAGCAGCTCCCCCGAGACAGGGGGCTACGAGCAGTACTTC.

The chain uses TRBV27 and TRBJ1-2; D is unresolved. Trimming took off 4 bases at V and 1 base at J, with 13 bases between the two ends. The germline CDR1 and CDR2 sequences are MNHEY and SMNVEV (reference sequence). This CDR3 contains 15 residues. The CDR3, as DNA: TGTGCCAGCAGTTCCCAGGAGGGCGGTAACTATGGCTACACCTTC. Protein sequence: CASSSQEGGNYGYTF.

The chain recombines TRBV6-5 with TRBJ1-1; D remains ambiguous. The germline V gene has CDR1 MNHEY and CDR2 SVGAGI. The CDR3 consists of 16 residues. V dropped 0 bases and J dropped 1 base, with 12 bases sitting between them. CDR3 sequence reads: CASSYSRFGGNTEAFF. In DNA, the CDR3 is TGTGCCAGCAGTTACTCGCGTTTTGGAGGGAACACTGAAGCTTTCTTT.

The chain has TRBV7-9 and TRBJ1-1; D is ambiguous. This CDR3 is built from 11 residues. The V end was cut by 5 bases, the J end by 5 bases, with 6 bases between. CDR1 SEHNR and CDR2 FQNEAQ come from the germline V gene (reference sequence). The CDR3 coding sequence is TGTGCCAGCAGCGCGTTGACTGAAGCTTTCTTT. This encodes CASSALTEAFF.

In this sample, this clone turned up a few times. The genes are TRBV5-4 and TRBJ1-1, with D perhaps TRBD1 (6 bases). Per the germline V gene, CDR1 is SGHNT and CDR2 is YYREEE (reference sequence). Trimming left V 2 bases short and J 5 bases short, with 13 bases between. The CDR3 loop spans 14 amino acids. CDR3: CASSFRETGTEAFF. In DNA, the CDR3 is TGTGCCAGCAGCTTCAGAGAAACAGGGACTGAAGCTTTCTTT.

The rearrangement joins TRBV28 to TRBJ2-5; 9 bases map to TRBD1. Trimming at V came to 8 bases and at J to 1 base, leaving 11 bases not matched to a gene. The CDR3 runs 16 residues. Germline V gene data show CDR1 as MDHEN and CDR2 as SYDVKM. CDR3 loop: CASLTHRGPAQETQYF. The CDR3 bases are TGTGCCAGCCTCACCCACAGGGGGCCTGCCCAAGAGACCCAGTACTTC.

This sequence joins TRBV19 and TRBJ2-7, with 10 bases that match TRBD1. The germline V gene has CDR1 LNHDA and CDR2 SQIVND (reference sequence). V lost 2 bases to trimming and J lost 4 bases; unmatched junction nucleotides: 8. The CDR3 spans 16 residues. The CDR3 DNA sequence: TGTGCCAGTAGTATATTCTTCTCGGACAGGGGGTACGAGCAGTACTTC. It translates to CASSIFFSDRGYEQYF.